These 18 T cell receptor beta chains came from one sample sequenced in a study of OX40 agonist ivuxolimab in advanced cancers. The table came from immunoSEQ multiplex PCR; TCRdb's copy has only in-frame clones and leaves some out. Seen here are 37,000 or so clones, roughly 87% observed once, and the top ten hold under 20%. Sequencing used CD4+ or CD8+ T cells sorted from blood, obtained in a trial of the OX40 agonist ivuxolimab. The receptors were gathered from an adult with an advanced solid tumor such as melanoma, head and neck, liver or kidney cancer.

The V gene is TRBV2, the J gene TRBJ2-3; no reliable D call. CDR3 length: 12 residues. The V end was cut by 6 bases, the J end by 4 bases, with 8 bases between. Germline V CDR1 and CDR2: SNHLY, FYNNEI. The CDR3 region is CASSLDPDTQYF. The CDR3 DNA reads TGTGCCAGCAGCTTAGACCCAGATACGCAGTATTTT.

A few counts support this clone. The chain couples TRBV5-6 to TRBJ1-3; the D is unclear. This CDR3 is built from 13 residues. Germline V CDR1 and CDR2: SGHDT, YYEEEE. Trimming left V 3 bases short and J 2 bases short, with 6 bases between. CDR3 nucleotides: TGTGCCAGCAGCTACGGAGCTGGAAACACCATATATTTT. As protein: CASSYGAGNTIYF.

The V gene is TRBV13, the J gene TRBJ2-7, with 11 bases fitting TRBD1. Germline V gene lookup returns CDR1 PRHDT and CDR2 FYEKMQ (reference sequence). V lost 5 bases to trimming and J lost 2 bases; unmatched junction nucleotides: 2. The CDR3 extends over 14 amino acids. CDR3 nucleotides: TGTGCCAGCAGCCTGGGACAGGGGGCCTACGAGCAGTACTTC. Protein sequence: CASSLGQGAYEQYF.

The rearrangement joins TRBV11-2 to TRBJ2-3, with D possibly TRBD2 on 5 matching bases. V was shortened by 6 bases and J by 5 bases, with 12 bases between the two germline ends. CDR3 length: 13 amino acids. Germline values: CDR1 SGHAT, CDR2 FQNNGV. CDR3 in DNA: TGTGCCAGCAGGACTCGGGGTGGAGATACGCAGTATTTT. This sequence encodes CASRTRGGDTQYF.

This clone was detected only once. The rearrangement links TRBV27 to TRBJ1-1; 9 bases align to TRBD1. V lost 4 bases to trimming and J lost 6 bases; unmatched junction nucleotides: 6. The CDR3 has 14 residues. The germline CDR1 and CDR2 sequences are MNHEY and SMNVEV (reference sequence). The DNA for the CDR3 is TGTGCCAGCAGTTCCGGGACAGGGCTAGCTGAAGCTTTCTTT. It translates to CASSSGTGLAEAFF.

The chain carries TRBV4-1 and TRBJ2-1; no reliable D call. This CDR3 has 15 amino acids. Germline V gene sequence: CDR1 MGHRA, CDR2 YSYEKL. V was shortened by 1 base and J by 2 bases, with 9 bases between the two germline ends. CDR3 sequence reads: CASSQVWGTYNEQFF. The CDR3 bases are TGCGCCAGCAGCCAAGTTTGGGGTACCTACAATGAGCAGTTCTTC.

To note about this clone: At one boundary the junction diverges from the germline segment, which might be a read error. The rearrangement joins TRBV7-7 to TRBJ2-7; tentative D call: TRBD2 (5 bases). CDR3 size: 13 residues. CDR1 and CDR2 from the germline V gene are SSHAT and FNYEAQ (reference sequence). The CDR3 reads CASSPRAGDEQYF. The CDR3 DNA reads as TGTGCTAGCAGCCCGAGGGCGGGCGACGAGCAGTACTTC. The full variable domain, its missing parts supplied by reference TRBV7-7 and TRBJ2-7, is GAGVSQSPRYKVTKRGQDVTLRCDPISSHATLYWYQQALGQGPEFLTYFNYEAQPDKSGLPSDRFSAERPEGSISTLTIQRTEQRDSAMYRCASSPRAGDEQYFGPGTRLTVT.

The genes are TRBV21-1 and TRBJ1-5; TRBD1 is the table's D call, not checked against the DNA. TRBV21-1 is annotated as a pseudogene. CDR3 size: 17 residues. The CDR3 nucleotides are TGTGCCAGCAGCAAAGAACAGGTAAAAGAATGCAATCAGCCCCAGCATTTT. Translation: CASSKEQVKECNQPQHF.

The V call is TRBV4-1, the J call TRBJ2-3; D may be TRBD2 (6 bases). Trimming shortened V by 4 bases and J by 0 bases, and 17 bases separated the two germline ends. The CDR3 covers 17 residues. Germline-derived CDR1 and CDR2 are MGHRA and YSYEKL. The CDR3 DNA sequence: TGCGCCAGCAGCCGATCCCCCGGGCTAGCGAGCACAGATACGCAGTATTTT. This encodes CASSRSPGLASTDTQYF.

J is TRBJ2-7 and V is TRBV4-1; TRBD2 matches at 9 bases. In germline, CDR1 is MGHRA, CDR2 YSYEKL. This CDR3 has 16 residues. V gave up 0 bases and J gave up 4 bases; unmatched junction bases: 7. CDR3 bases: TGCGCCAGCAGCCAAGATCCGGCTAGCGGGGAATACGAGCAGTACTTC. The encoded protein is CASSQDPASGEYEQYF.

This clone was observed a few times. The chain joins TRBV6-5 to TRBJ2-7; TRBD2 might be the D (6 bases). Germline V gene data show CDR1 as MNHEY and CDR2 as SVGAGI. V lost 2 bases to trimming and J lost 0 bases, with 14 bases between them. The CDR3 length is 16 residues. This chain's CDR3 is CASSYQAPGLSYEQYF. The CDR3 DNA is TGTGCCAGCAGTTACCAGGCCCCGGGACTCTCCTACGAGCAGTACTTC.

In this sample, this clone turned up once. The V and J genes are TRBV7-6 and TRBJ2-7; TRBD2 is a possible D gene (7 bases). In germline, CDR1 is SGHVS, CDR2 FNYEAQ. The ends were cut back, 3 bases at V and 0 bases at J, with 15 bases in the middle. This CDR3 is 16 amino acids long. In nucleotides, the CDR3 is TGTGCCAGCAGCTTGGGGGGGGCCCAGACCTCCTACGAGCAGTACTTC. Encoded protein: CASSLGGAQTSYEQYF.

This chain connects TRBV13 to TRBJ1-2, with D perhaps TRBD1 (5 bases). The V and J ends lost 0 bases and 14 bases respectively, with 13 bases between them. CDR3 size: 12 residues. Germline CDR1 and CDR2: PRHDT and FYEKMQ (reference sequence). The CDR3 DNA follows: TGTGCCAGCAGCTTAGGCCTGATGGGGGTTACCTTC. Protein product: CASSLGLMGVTF. Full variable domain (rest looked up from reference TRBV13 and TRBJ1-2): AAGVIQSPRHLIKEKRETATLKCYPIPRHDTVYWYQQGPGQDPQFLISFYEKMQSDKGSIPDRFSAQQFSDYHSELNMSSLELGDSALYFCASSLGLMGVTFGSGTRLTVV.

The rearrangement links TRBV19 to TRBJ1-1; TRBD1 is a possible D gene (5 bases). V shed 1 base and J shed 3 bases, with 6 bases lying between them. In germline, CDR1 is LNHDA, CDR2 SQIVND (reference sequence). This CDR3 region has 13 residues. CDR3 sequence: CASSIVGDTEAFF. Here the CDR3 DNA reads TGTGCCAGTAGTATAGTAGGGGACACTGAAGCTTTCTTT.

CDR3 sequence: CASSIVSTSGGYNEQFF. The CDR3 DNA follows: TGTGCCAGTAGTATAGTTTCTACTAGCGGGGGATACAATGAGCAGTTCTTC. The V call is TRBV19, the J call TRBJ2-1; 11 nucleotides line up with TRBD2. CDR1 and CDR2 from the germline V gene are LNHDA and SQIVND (reference sequence). J gave up 4 bases and V 1 base, and 6 bases lay outside the gene matches. The CDR3 is 17 amino acids.

This clone was seen a single time. The rearrangement links TRBV19 to TRBJ1-2; 8 bases align to TRBD1. V lost 7 bases and J lost 3; bases outside the gene matches: 7. Germline values: CDR1 LNHDA, CDR2 SQIVND (reference sequence). This CDR3 is built from 14 residues. The CDR3 sequence: CASTSQGGYYGYTF. As DNA, the CDR3 is TGTGCCAGTACCTCACAGGGGGGCTACTATGGCTACACCTTC.

The CDR3 loop is CASSQFLSGDGELFF. The DNA of the CDR3 is TGCGCCAGCAGCCAATTTTTGTCTGGGGACGGGGAGCTGTTTTTT. The V gene is TRBV4-3, the J gene TRBJ2-2; no reliable D call. Between the trimmed V and J ends, which lost 2 bases and 7 bases, there was a span of 14 bases. The germline V gene has CDR1 LGHNA and CDR2 YSLEER. The CDR3 runs 15 residues.

The CDR3 nucleotides are TGTGCCAGCAGCTTAGAGTCAGAATATGGCTACACCTTC. It is translated as CASSLESEYGYTF. This sequence joins TRBV11-2 and TRBJ1-2; D gene ambiguous. CDR3 length equals 13 residues. Germline V gene sequence: CDR1 SGHAT, CDR2 FQNNGV. Trimming stripped 0 bases from V and 5 bases from J, with 7 bases between.